Listed below are T cell receptor beta chains from one sample, sequenced in a study of blood T cell repertoires in COVID-19. Generated by immunoSEQ multiplex PCR, the TCRdb table keeps only in-frame clones and is missing some. This sample has tens of thousands of clones; approximately 80% occur once, and the top ten carry around 15%. Sequencing was carried out using peripheral blood. Source of these receptors: a human donor in a cohort sampled during active COVID-19. Each CDR3 is given with its conserved first and last residue. A D gene is named only where the DNA matches it firmly. Clone size is stated in some rows and not others, as once, few, many or a class when expanded.

>TRBJ2-5|once|TRBV5-1|.
CASSLDGGRRETQYF
TGCGCCAGCAGCTTAGACGGGGGGCGCAGGGAGACCCAGTACTTC
>TRBJ2-3|.|TRBV9|TRBD1
CASSPRGQGETDTQYF
TGTGCCAGCAGCCCGAGGGGACAGGGTGAGACAGATACGCAGTATTTT
>TRBJ2-3|.|TRBV7-2|.
CASSLAGAVDTQYF
TGTGCCAGCAGCTTAGCGGGGGCGGTAGATACGCAGTATTTT
>TRBJ1-6|.|TRBV28|TRBD1
CASSSGGPPALHF
TGTGCCAGCAGCTCAGGGGGCCCTCCGGCCCTCCACTTT
>TRBJ2-7|.|TRBV12-5|TRBD1
CASGPVDRSYEQYF
TGTGCTAGTGGTCCTGTGGACAGGTCCTACGAGCAGTACTTC
>TRBJ2-5|.|TRBV7-9|.
CASSLSTTRETQYF
TGTGCCAGCAGCTTATCCACGACGAGGGAGACCCAGTACTTC
>TRBJ2-3|.|TRBV7-9|TRBD1
CATGQGGTSTDTQYF
TGTGCCACGGGACAGGGGGGGACTAGCACAGATACGCAGTATTTT
>TRBJ2-4|once|TRBV27|TRBD1
CASSLGGQYIQYF
TGTGCCAGCTCCCTAGGGGGACAGTACATTCAGTACTTC
>TRBJ2-3|.|TRBV9|TRBD2
CASSPTSGRKTDTQYF
TGTGCCAGCAGCCCAACTAGCGGGAGGAAAACAGATACGCAGTATTTT
>TRBJ2-7|.|TRBV2|TRBD1
CASSYTRTGSEQYF
TGTGCCAGCAGTTACACACGGACAGGGAGCGAGCAGTACTTC
>TRBJ2-7|.|TRBV6-2/TRBV6-3|.
CASSYVVSAGHSYEQYF
TGTGCCAGCAGTTACGTGGTCTCGGCAGGACACTCCTACGAGCAGTACTTC
>TRBJ2-2|.|TRBV6-2/TRBV6-3|TRBD2
CASSYPSGGALDTGELFF
TGTGCCAGCAGTTACCCCAGCGGGGGGGCTTTGGACACCGGGGAGCTGTTTTTT
>TRBJ2-1|.|TRBV6-5|.
CASSLSSRPYNEQFF
TGTGCCAGCAGCCTGTCTAGCAGACCCTACAATGAGCAGTTCTTC
>TRBJ1-3|.|TRBV29-1|TRBD1
CSVEGMPQGVYFISGNTIYF
TGCAGCGTTGAAGGTATGCCCCAGGGGGTATACTTTATCTCTGGAAACACCATATATTTT
>TRBJ2-1|few|TRBV7-2|TRBD1
CASSLSRTGNEQFF
TGTGCCAGCAGCTTATCGAGGACAGGGAATGAGCAGTTCTTC
>TRBJ2-3|.|TRBV5-8|.
CASSLTMERADTQYF
TGTGCCAGCAGCTTGACCATGGAGAGGGCAGATACGCAGTATTTT
>TRBJ2-7|.|TRBV4-1|.
CASSQDTGDWGEQYF
TGCGCCAGCAGCCAAGATACGGGGGATTGGGGCGAGCAGTACTTC
>TRBJ2-3|.|TRBV18|TRBD1
CASSPIYRGQADTQYF
TGTGCCAGCTCACCGATCTACAGGGGGCAGGCAGATACGCAGTATTTT
>TRBJ1-1|.|TRBV7-8|TRBD1
CASSPRQGNTEAFF
TGTGCCAGCAGCCCCAGACAGGGGAACACTGAAGCTTTCTTT
>TRBJ2-1|.|TRBV10-1|TRBD2
CASSEGLAGDNEQFF
TGCGCCAGCAGTGAGGGACTAGCGGGGGACAATGAGCAGTTCTTC
>TRBJ2-3|.|TRBV6-5|TRBD2
CASSYGTSRSDTQYF
TGTGCCAGCAGTTACGGGACTAGCAGGTCAGATACGCAGTATTTT
>TRBJ2-7|.|TRBV14|TRBD1
CASSQVFAGGSYEQYF
TGTGCCAGCAGCCAAGTGTTCGCAGGGGGCTCCTACGAGCAGTACTTC
>TRBJ2-7|few|TRBV7-9|TRBD1
CASSFAQGVNYEQYF
TGTGCCAGCAGCTTCGCCCAGGGGGTTAACTACGAGCAGTACTTC
>TRBJ1-2|.|TRBV9|TRBD1
CASSPRTGEITGYTF
TGTGCCAGCAGCCCCCGGACAGGGGAAATTACGGGCTACACCTTC
>TRBJ2-3|.|TRBV18|.
CASSPNGRDTQYF
TGTGCCAGCTCACCAAACGGGAGAGATACGCAGTATTTT
>TRBJ1-2|.|TRBV13|.
CASSRDRGQTVWDGYTF
TGTGCCAGCAGCCGAGACAGAGGCCAAACGGTCTGGGATGGCTACACCTTC
>TRBJ2-7|once|TRBV5-4|TRBD2
CASSLGLAGGSEQYF
TGTGCCAGCAGCTTGGGTCTAGCGGGAGGGAGCGAGCAGTACTTC
>TRBJ1-1|.|TRBV27|TRBD1
CASSATGGITEAFF
TGTGCCAGCAGTGCCACAGGGGGCATAACTGAAGCTTTCTTT
>TRBJ1-1|.|TRBV11-2|.
CASSFAGNTEAFF
TGTGCCAGCAGCTTCGCCGGGAACACTGAAGCTTTCTTT
>TRBJ1-2|.|TRBV5-6|.
CASSLSFVPNYGYTF
TGTGCCAGCAGCTTATCATTTGTCCCTAACTATGGCTACACCTTC
>TRBJ2-4|.|TRBV4-1|TRBD1
CASSQDSTDRGIAKNIQYF
TGCGCCAGCAGCCAAGATTCTACCGACAGGGGGATAGCCAAAAACATTCAGTACTTC
>TRBJ2-5|.|TRBV4-1|TRBD2
CASSQAPLAGVSKTQYF
TGCGCCAGCAGCCAAGCCCCCCTAGCGGGAGTGTCGAAGACCCAGTACTTC